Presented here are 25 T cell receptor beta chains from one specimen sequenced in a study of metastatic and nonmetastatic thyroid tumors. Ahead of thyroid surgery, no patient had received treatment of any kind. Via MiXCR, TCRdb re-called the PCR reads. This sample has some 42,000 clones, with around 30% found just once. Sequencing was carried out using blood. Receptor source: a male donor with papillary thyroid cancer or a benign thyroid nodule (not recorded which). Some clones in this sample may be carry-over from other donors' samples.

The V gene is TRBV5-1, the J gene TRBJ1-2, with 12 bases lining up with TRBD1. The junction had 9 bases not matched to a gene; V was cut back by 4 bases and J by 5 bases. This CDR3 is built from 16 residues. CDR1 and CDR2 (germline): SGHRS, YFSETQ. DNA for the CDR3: TGCGCCAGCAGCCCGAGGGACAGGGGGCGCCGTTATGGCTACACCTTC. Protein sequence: CASSPRDRGRRYGYTF.

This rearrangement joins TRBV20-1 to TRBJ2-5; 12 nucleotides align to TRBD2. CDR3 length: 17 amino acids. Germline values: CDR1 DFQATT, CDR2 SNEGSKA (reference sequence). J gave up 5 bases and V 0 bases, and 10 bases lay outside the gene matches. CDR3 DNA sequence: TGCAGTGCTAGAGAAGTGCTAGCGGGAGGGCCGGGGGAGACCCAGTACTTC. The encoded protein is CSAREVLAGGPGETQYF.

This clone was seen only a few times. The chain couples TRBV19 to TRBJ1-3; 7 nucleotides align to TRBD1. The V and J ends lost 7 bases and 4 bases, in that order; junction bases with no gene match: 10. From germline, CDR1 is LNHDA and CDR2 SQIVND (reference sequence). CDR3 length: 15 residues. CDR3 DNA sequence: TGTGCCAGTACCCTCCAGGGACAGCCGGGAAACACCATATATTTT. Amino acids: CASTLQGQPGNTIYF. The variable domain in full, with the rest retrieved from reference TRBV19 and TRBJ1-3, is DGGITQSPKYLFRKEGQNVTLSCEQNLNHDAMYWYRQDPGQGLRLIYYSQIVNDFQKGDIAEGYSVSREKKESFPLTVTSAQKNPTAFYLCASTLQGQPGNTIYFGEGSWLTVV.

The CDR3 DNA sequence: TGTGCCAGCACCGAGAGCGGGAGGTCTCGGAGGGACGAGCAGTACTTC. It encodes CASTESGRSRRDEQYF. J is TRBJ2-7 and V is TRBV12-3 or TRBV12-4; TRBD2 aligns across 9 bases. V gave up 7 bases and J gave up 5 bases; unmatched junction bases: 15. The CDR3 is 16 residues long.

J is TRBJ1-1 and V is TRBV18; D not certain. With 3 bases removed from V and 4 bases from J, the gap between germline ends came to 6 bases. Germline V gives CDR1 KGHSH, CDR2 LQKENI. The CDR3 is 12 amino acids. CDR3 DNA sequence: TGTGCCAGCTCACCGGCCGTCACTGAAGCTTTCTTT. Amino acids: CASSPAVTEAFF.

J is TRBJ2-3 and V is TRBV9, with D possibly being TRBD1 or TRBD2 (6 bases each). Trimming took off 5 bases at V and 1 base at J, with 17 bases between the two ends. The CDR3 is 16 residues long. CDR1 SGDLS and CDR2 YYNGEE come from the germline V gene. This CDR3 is CASRHKGGLGTDTQYF. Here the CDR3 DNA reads TGTGCCAGCAGGCACAAGGGGGGCCTCGGCACAGATACGCAGTATTTT.

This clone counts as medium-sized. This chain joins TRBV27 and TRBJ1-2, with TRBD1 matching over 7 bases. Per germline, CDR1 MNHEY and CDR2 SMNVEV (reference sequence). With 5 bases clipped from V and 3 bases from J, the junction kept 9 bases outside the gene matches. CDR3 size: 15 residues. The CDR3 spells CASSPREGADYGYTF. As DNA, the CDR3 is TGTGCCAGCAGTCCCCGGGAGGGGGCTGACTATGGCTACACCTTC.

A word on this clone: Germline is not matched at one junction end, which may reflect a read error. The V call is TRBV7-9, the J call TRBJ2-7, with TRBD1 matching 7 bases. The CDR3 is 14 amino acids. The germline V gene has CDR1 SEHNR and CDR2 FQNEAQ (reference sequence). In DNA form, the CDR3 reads TGTGCCAGCAGCTTTCTCACAGGGGCTAACGAGCAGCACTTC. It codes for CASSFLTGANEQHF.

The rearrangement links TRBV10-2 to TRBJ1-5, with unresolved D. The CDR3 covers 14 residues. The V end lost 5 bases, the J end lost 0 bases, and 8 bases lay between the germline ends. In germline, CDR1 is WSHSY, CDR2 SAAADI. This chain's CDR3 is CASSPASSNQPQHF. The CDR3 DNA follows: TGCGCCAGCAGTCCAGCCAGTAGCAATCAGCCCCAGCATTTT.

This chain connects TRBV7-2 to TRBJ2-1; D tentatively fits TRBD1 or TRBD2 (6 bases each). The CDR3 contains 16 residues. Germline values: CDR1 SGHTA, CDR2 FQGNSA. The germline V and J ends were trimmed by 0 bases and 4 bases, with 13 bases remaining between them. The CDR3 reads CASSLARRGDYNEQFF. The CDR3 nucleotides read TGTGCCAGCAGCTTAGCCCGGAGGGGGGATTACAATGAGCAGTTCTTC.

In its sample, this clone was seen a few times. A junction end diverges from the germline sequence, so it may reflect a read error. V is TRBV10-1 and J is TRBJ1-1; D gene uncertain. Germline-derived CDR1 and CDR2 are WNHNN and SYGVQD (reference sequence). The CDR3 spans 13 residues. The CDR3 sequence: CASSELSWREVFF. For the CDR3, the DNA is TGCGCCAGCAGTGAACTTTCATGGCGCGAAGTTTTCTTT.

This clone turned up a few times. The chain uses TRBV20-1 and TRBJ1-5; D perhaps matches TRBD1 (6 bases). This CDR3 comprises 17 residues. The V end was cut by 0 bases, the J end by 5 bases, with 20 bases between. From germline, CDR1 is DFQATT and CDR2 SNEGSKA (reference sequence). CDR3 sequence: CSARDEAGDSADQPQHF. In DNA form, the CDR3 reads TGCAGTGCTAGAGATGAGGCAGGGGATAGTGCGGATCAGCCCCAGCATTTT.

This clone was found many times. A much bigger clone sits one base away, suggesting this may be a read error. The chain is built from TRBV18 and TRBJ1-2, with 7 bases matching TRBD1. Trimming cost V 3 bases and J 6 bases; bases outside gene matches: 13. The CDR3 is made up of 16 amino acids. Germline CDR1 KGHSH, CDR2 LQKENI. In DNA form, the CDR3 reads TGTGCCAGCTCACCCATCGGGACAGAGGTCACGGATGGCTACACCTTC. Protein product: CASSPIGTEVTDGYTF.

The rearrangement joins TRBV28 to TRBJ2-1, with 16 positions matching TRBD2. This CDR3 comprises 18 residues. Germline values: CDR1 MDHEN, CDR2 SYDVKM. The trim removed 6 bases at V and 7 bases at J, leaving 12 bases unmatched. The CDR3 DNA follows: TGTGCCAGCAGCCCAGGGACTAGCGGGAGGGGGGTTATTAATGAGCAGTTCTTC. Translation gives CASSPGTSGRGVINEQFF.

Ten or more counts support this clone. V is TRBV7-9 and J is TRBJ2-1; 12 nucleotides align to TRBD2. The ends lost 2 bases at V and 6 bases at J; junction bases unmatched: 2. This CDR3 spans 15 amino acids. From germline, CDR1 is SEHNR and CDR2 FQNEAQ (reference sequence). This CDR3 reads CASSLSSGRANEQFF. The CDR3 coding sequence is TGTGCCAGCAGCTTATCTAGCGGGAGGGCCAATGAGCAGTTCTTC.

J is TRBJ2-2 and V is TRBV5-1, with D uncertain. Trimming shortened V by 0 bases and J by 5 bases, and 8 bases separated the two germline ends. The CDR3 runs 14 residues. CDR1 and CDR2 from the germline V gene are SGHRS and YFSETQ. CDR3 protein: CASSLAERTGELFF. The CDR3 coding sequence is TGCGCCAGCAGCTTGGCCGAGCGTACCGGGGAGCTGTTTTTT.

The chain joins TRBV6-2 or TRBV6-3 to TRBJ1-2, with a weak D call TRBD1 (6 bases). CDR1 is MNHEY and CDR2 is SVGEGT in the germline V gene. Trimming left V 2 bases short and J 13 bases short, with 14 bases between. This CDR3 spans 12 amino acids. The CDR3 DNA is TGTGCCAGCAGTTACCCTGACAGGTGGGGCACCTTC. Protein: CASSYPDRWGTF.

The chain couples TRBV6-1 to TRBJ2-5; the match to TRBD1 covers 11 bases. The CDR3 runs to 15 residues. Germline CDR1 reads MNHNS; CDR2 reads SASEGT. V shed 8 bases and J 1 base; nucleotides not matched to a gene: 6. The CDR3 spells CASRPGTGGQETQYF. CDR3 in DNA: TGTGCCAGCCGTCCCGGGACAGGGGGCCAAGAGACCCAGTACTTC.

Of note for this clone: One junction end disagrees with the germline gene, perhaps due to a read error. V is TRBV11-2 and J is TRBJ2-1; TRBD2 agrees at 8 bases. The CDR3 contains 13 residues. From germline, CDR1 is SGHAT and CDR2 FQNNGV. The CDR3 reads CASSPGTSNDQFF. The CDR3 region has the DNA TGTGCCAGCAGCCCGGGGACTAGTAATGATCAGTTCTTC. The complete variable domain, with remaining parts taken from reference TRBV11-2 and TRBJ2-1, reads EAGVAQSPRYKIIEKRQSVAFWCNPISGHATLYWYQQILGQGPKLLIQFQNNGVVDDSQLPKDRFSAERLKGVDSTLKIQPAKLEDSAVYLCASSPGTSNDQFFGPGTRLTVL.

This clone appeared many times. CDR3 sequence reads: CATSRAGGTATGELFF. Here the CDR3 DNA reads TGTGCCACCAGCAGAGCCGGAGGGACAGCGACCGGGGAGCTGTTTTTT. This chain links TRBV15 with TRBJ2-2, with a possible D match to TRBD1 (7 bases). The CDR3 loop spans 16 amino acids. V was cut by 1 base and J by 5 bases, with 14 bases left in between. Germline loops: CDR1 LNHNV, CDR2 YYDKDF (reference sequence).

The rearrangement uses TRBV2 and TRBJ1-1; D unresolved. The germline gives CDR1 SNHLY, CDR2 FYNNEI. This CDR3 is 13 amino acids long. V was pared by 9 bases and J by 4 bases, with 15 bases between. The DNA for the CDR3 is TGTGCCAGTACCCAAGTCGGGGTCACTGAAGCTTTCTTT. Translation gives CASTQVGVTEAFF.

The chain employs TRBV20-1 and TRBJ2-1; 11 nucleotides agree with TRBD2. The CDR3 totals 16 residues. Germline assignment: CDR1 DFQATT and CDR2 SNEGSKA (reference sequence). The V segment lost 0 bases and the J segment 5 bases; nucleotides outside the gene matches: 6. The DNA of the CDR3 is TGCAGTGCTAGAGATACTAGCGGGAGAGGGGACAATGAGCAGTTCTTC. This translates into CSARDTSGRGDNEQFF.

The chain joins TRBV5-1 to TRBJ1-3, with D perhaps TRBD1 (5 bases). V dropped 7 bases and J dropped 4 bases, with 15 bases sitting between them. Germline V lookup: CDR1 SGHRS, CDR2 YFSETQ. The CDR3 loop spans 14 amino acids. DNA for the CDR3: TGCGCCAGCGCCCCGGGGGGTTCAGGAAACACCATATATTTT. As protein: CASAPGGSGNTIYF. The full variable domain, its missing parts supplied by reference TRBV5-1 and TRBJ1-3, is KAGVTQTPRYLIKTRGQQVTLSCSPISGHRSVSWYQQTPGQGLQFLFEYFSETQRNKGNFPGRFSGRQFSNSRSEMNVSTLELGDSALYLCASAPGGSGNTIYFGEGSWLTVV.

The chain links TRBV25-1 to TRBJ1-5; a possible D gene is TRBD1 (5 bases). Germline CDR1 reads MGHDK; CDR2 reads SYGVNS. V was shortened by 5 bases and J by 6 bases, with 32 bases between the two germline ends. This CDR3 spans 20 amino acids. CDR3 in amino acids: CASSPSYIQVLPQLGQPQHF. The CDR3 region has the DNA TGTGCCAGCAGTCCATCCTACATACAGGTTCTCCCGCAACTTGGTCAGCCCCAGCATTTT.

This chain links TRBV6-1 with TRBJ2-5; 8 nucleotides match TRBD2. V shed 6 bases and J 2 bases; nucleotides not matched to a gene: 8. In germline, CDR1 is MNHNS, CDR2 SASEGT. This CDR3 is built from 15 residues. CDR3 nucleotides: TGTGCCAGCAGAGGGTCCGGGAGGGGTCAAGAGACCCAGTACTTC. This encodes CASRGSGRGQETQYF.